This T cell receptor (beta chain) was recorded in a study of T cell responses to AZD1222 COVID-19 vaccine. Study results and caveats: Two AZD1222 administrations were followed by greater Spike-specific TCR breadth and depth. The number of AZD1222 recipients seropositive at baseline was only 5 to 7. It should be noted that donors were predominantly white British and more often female, and clonal diversity was possibly underestimated.

From germline, CDR1 is SGHTA and CDR2 FQGNSA. The V end was cut by 5 bases, the J end by 3 bases, with 14 bases between. The CDR3 contains 16 residues. A word on this clone: Its target is unknown.

Assay: immunoSEQ multiplex PCR; the TCRdb copy retains only in-frame clones and omits some. The sample consists of approximately 140,000 clones, 92% of them appearing once. Second-dose intervals of approximately 4 or approximately 12 weeks were pooled. The source of this sequence is an adult who received the AZD1222 COVID-19 vaccine. The sample was peripheral blood, taken 28 days after the second AZD1222 dose. V gene TRBV7-2 combines with J gene TRBJ2-6; D is possibly TRBD2 (6 bases). The CDR3 spells CASSLAGLGGANVLTF. In nucleotides, the CDR3 is TGTGCCAGCAGCCTGGCGGGGCTCGGTGGGGCCAACGTCCTGACTTTC.